This entry features one T cell receptor beta chain sequence. The data derive from a study of T cell responses to AZD1222 COVID-19 vaccine. Method: immunoSEQ multiplex PCR; TCRdb's copy keeps in-frame clones and lacks some. The sample has 150,000 to 200,000 clones, roughly 92% seen once. This CDR3 contains 13 residues. V shed 5 bases and J shed 1 base, with 8 bases lying between them. The germline CDR1 and CDR2 sequences are LGHNT and FRNRAP. The rearrangement uses TRBV12-5 and TRBJ1-1; D is ambiguous. Sequenced here: peripheral blood, sampled on day 0 of AZD1222 vaccination. The TCR originated in an adult in good health. The CDR3 nucleotides are TGTGCTAGTGGTCCCCACGGGAACACTGAAGCTTTCTTT. It encodes CASGPHGNTEAFF.